This paragraph covers one TCR beta chain sequence. Its antigen is unidentified. Assay: immunoSEQ multiplex PCR; the TCRdb copy retains only in-frame clones and omits some. The sample lists around 120,000 clones, more than 85% occurring once. This sample was included in a study of PD-1 blockade in mismatch repair-deficient tumors. Trimming removed 4 bases at V and 0 bases at J, with 14 bases between. Germline V lookup: CDR1 SGDLS, CDR2 YYNGEE. This CDR3 has 16 amino acids. Study-level points and caveats: Tumor-resident clones, often undetectable pretreatment in blood, expanded then contracted after pembrolizumab.

The TCR sequence derives from an adult with mismatch repair-deficient cancer. This sequence joins TRBV9 and TRBJ1-3; D is perhaps TRBD1 (5 bases). Sequencing was performed on peripheral blood, taken 44 weeks after starting pembrolizumab. The CDR3 nucleotides read TGTGCCAGCAGCCCTCAGGGACGACCCTCTGGAAACACCATATATTTT. Translating gives CASSPQGRPSGNTIYF.